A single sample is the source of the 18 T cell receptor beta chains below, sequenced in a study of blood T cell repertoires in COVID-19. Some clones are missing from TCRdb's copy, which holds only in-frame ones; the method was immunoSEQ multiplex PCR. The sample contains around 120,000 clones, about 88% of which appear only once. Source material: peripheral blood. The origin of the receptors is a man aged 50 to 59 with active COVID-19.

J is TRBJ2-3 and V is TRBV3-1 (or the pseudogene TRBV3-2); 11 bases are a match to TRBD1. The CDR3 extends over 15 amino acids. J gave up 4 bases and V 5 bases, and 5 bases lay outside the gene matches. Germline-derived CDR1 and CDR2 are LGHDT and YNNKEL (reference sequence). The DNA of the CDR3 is TGTGCCAGCAGCTCCGGGACAGGGGGGTCAGATACGCAGTATTTT. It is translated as CASSSGTGGSDTQYF.

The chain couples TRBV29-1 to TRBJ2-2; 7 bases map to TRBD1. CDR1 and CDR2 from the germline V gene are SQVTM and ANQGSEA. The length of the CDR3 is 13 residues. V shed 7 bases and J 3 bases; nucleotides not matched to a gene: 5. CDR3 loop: CSALDRDTGELFF. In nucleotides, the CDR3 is TGCAGCGCTCTAGACAGGGACACCGGGGAGCTGTTTTTT.

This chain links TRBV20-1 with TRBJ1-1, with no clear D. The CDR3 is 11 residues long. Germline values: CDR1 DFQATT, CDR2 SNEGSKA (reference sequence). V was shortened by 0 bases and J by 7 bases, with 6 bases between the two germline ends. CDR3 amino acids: CSARDRGEAFF. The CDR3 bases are TGCAGTGCTAGAGATAGAGGTGAAGCTTTCTTT.

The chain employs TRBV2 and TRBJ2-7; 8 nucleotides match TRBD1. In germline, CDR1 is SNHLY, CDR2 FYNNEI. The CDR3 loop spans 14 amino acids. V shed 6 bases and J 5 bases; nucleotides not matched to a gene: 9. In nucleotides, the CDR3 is TGTGCCAGCAGCCTCCTTCAGGGGGCCCACGAGCAGTACGTC. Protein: CASSLLQGAHEQYV.

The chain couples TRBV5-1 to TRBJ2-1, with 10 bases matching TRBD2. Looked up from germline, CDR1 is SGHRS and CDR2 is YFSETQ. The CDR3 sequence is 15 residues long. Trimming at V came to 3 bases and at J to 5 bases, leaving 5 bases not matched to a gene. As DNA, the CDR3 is TGCGCCAGCAGCTCGGGACTAGCGAACCACAATGAGCAGTTCTTC. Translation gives CASSSGLANHNEQFF.

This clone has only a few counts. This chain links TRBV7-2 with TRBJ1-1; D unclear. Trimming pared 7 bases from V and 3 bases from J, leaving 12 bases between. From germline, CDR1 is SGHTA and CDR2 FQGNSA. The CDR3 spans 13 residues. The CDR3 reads CASTSQAYTEAFF. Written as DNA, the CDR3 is TGTGCCAGCACCTCCCAGGCTTACACTGAAGCTTTCTTT.

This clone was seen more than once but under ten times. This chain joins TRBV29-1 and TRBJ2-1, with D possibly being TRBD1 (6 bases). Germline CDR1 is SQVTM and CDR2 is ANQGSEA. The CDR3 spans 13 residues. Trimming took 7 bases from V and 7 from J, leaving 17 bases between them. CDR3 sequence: CSATGPPRNEQFF. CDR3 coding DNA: TGCAGCGCTACAGGGCCCCCGCGAAATGAGCAGTTCTTC.

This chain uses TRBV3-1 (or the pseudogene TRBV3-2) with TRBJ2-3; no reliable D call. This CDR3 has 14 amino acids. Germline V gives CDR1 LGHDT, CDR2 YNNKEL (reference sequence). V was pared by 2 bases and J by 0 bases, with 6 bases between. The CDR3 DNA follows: TGTGCCAGCAGCCAACTCGGGAGCACAGATACGCAGTATTTT. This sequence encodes CASSQLGSTDTQYF.

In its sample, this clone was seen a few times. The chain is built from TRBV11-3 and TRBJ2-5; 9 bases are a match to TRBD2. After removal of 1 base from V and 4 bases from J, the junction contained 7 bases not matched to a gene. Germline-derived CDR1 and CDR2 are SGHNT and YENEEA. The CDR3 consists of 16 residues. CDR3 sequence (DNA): TGTGCCAGCAGCTTAGTTCTTAGCGGGAGACTAGAGACCCAGTACTTC. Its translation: CASSLVLSGRLETQYF.

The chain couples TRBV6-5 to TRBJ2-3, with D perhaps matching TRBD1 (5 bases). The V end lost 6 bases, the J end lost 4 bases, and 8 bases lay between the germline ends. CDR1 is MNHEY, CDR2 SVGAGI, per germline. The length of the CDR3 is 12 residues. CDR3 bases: TGTGCCAGCAGGTGGGGCCCAGATACGCAGTATTTT. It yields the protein CASRWGPDTQYF.

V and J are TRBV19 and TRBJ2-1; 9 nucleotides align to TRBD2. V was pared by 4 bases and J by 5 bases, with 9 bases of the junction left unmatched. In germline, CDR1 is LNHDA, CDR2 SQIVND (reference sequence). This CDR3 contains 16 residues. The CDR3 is CASSSPGLATHNEQFF. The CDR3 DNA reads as TGTGCCAGTAGTAGCCCGGGACTAGCTACCCACAATGAGCAGTTCTTC.

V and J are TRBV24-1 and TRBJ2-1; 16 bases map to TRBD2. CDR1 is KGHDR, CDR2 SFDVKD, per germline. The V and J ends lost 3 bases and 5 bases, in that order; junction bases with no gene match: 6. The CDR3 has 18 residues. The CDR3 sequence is CATSDPGTSGRANNEQFF. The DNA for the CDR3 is TGTGCCACCAGTGATCCCGGGACTAGCGGGAGGGCCAACAATGAGCAGTTCTTC.

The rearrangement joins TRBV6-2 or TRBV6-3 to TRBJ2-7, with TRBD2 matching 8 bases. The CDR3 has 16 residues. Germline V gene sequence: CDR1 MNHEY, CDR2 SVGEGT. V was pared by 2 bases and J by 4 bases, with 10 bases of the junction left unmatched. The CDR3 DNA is TGTGCCAGCAGTTACCCTCCTTTAGCGGGGAAATACGAGCAGTACTTC. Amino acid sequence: CASSYPPLAGKYEQYF.

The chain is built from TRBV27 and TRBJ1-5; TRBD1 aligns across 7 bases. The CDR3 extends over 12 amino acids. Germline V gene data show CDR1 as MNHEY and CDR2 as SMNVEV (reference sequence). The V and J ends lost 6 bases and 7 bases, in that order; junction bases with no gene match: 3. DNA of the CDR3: TGTGCCAGCAGCCCAGGGGGGCAGCCCCAGCATTTT. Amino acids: CASSPGGQPQHF.

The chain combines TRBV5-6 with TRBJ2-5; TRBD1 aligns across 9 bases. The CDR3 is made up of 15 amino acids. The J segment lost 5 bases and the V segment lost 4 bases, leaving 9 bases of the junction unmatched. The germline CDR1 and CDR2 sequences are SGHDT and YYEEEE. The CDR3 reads CASSIPGQGRETQYF. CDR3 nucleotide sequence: TGTGCCAGCAGCATACCGGGACAGGGACGTGAGACCCAGTACTTC.

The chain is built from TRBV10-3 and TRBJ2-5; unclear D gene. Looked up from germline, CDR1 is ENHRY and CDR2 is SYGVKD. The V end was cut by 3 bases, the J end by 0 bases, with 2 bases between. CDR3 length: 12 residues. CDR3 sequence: CAISDYQETQYF. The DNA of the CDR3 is TGTGCCATCAGTGACTACCAAGAGACCCAGTACTTC.

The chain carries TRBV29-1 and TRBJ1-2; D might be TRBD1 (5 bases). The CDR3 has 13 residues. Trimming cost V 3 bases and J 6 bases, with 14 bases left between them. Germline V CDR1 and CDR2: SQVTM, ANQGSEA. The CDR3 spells CSVDDGTWHGYTF. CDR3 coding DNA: TGCAGCGTTGACGACGGGACTTGGCATGGCTACACCTTC.

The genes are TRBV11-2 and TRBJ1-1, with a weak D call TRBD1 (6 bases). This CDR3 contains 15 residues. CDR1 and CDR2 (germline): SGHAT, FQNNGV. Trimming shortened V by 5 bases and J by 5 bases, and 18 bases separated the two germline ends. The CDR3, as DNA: TGTGCCAGCAGCCGAGCGGGGGGCAGCGGGACTGAAGCTTTCTTT. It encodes CASSRAGGSGTEAFF.